The clone carrying this TCR beta chain was seen a handful of times. Generated by immunoSEQ multiplex PCR, the TCRdb table keeps only in-frame clones and is missing some. The repertoire holds about 15,000 clones, 86% seen once, with approximately 9.9% in the top ten. This sample was included in a study of technical replicates of blood from a few donors. V was pared by 1 base and J by 6 bases, with 8 bases of the junction left unmatched. The CDR3 is 15 amino acids. Germline V gene lookup returns CDR1 SGHDT and CDR2 YYEEEE. The source material was PBMCs. The chain couples TRBV5-6 to TRBJ2-7; 9 nucleotides agree with TRBD2. This receptor was obtained from a human donor in good health. DNA of the CDR3: TGTGCCAGCAGCTTGAGTGCCCTAGCGGGGCGCGAGCAGTACTTC. Its translation: CASSLSALAGREQYF. Supplemented by reference TRBV5-6 and TRBJ2-7, the full variable domain reads DAGVTQSPTHLIKTRGQQVTLRCSPKSGHDTVSWYQQALGQGPQFIFQYYEEEERQRGNFPDRFSGHQFPNYSSELNVNALLLGDSALYLCASSLSALAGREQYFGPGTRLTVT.